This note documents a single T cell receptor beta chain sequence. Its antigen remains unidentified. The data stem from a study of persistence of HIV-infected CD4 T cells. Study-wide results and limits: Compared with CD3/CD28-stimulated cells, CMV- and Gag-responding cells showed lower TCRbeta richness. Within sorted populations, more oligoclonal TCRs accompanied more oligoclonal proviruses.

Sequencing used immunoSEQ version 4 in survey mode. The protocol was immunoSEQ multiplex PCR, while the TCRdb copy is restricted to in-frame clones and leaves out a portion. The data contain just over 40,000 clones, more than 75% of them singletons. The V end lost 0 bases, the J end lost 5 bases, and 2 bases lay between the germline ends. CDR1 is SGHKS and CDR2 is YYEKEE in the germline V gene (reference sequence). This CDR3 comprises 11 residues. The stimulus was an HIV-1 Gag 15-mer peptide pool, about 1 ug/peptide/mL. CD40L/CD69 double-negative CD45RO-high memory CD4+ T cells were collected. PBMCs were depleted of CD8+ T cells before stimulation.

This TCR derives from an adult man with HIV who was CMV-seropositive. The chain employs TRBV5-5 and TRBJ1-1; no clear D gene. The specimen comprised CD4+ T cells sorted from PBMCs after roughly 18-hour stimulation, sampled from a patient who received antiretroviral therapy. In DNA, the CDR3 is TGTGCCAGCAGCTTGGAGACTGAAGCTTTCTTT. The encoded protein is CASSLETEAFF. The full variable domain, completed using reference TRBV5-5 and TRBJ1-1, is DAGVTQSPTHLIKTRGQQVTLRCSPISGHKSVSWYQQVLGQGPQFIFQYYEKEERGRGNFPDRFSARQFPNYSSELNVNALLLGDSALYLCASSLETEAFFGQGTRLTVV.